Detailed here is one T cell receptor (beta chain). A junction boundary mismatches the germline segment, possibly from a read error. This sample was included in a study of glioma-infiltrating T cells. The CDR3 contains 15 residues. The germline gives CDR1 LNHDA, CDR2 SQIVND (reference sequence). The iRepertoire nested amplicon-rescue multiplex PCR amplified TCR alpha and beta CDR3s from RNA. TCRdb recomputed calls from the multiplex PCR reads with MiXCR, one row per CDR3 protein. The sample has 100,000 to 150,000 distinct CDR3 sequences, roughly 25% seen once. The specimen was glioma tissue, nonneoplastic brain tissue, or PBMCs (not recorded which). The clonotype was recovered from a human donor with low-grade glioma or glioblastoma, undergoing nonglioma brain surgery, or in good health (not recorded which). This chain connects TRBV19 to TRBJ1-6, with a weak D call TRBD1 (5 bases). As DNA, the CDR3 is TGTGCCAGCAGCCGTTCAGGGACGAATAATTCACCCCTCGACTTT. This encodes CASSRSGTNNSPLDF.